This paragraph covers one T cell receptor (beta chain) sequence. The antigen remains undetermined. Assay runs were performed at deep level. TCRdb's table, derived via immunoSEQ multiplex PCR, lists solely in-frame clones and lacks some. Of around 580,000 clones in the sample, nearly 98% were seen once. V lost 1 base and J lost 2, with 6 bases in between. Germline lookup yields CDR1 MNHNS and CDR2 SASEGT. The CDR3 length is 13 residues. This specimen comes from a study of shared clonotypes between healthy human individuals. As for the study in general: A donor's plate count was three for CD4 naive and three for CD4 memory; CD8 naive had two and CD8 memory one.

CD45RO negativity and positive selection for CCR7 defined naive CD8 cells, a population that excluded terminally differentiated effector memory CD45RA+ cells. Study-level points and caveats: Estimated richness was generally greater in naive than memory subsets.

The sample taken for sequencing was naive CD8+ T cells sorted from blood. The chain employs TRBV6-1 and TRBJ2-7; D remains ambiguous. This TCR came from a man aged 30 to 39 in good health. CDR3 DNA: TGTGCCAGCAGTGAAGGGCCAACCTACGAGCAGTACTTC. This gives the protein CASSEGPTYEQYF.